The source of this T cell receptor (beta chain) is a study of blood T cell repertoires in COVID-19. The protocol was immunoSEQ multiplex PCR, while the TCRdb copy is restricted to in-frame clones and leaves out a portion. The sample has 150,000 to 200,000 clones, about four fifths seen once. CDR3 length: 12 amino acids. The germline V and J ends were trimmed by 5 bases and 6 bases, with 8 bases remaining between them. Germline CDR1 reads SGHTA; CDR2 reads FQGNSA. This TCR came from a woman in her 50s in a cohort exposed to, infected with or recovered from COVID-19 (not recorded which). Specimen: PBMCs or T cells enriched from blood (not recorded which). The rearrangement links TRBV7-2 to TRBJ2-1; D perhaps matches TRBD1 (5 bases). For the CDR3, the DNA is TGTGCCAGCAGCCTCACAGGCAATGAGCAGTTCTTC. It translates to CASSLTGNEQFF.